Each of the 7 T cell receptor beta chains below was sequenced from the same sample in a study of T-cell memory formation after mild COVID-19. TCRdb processed the 5' RACE reads anew with MiXCR; each CDR3 protein has one entry. The sample includes under 650,000 distinct CDR3 sequences, roughly 18% of them seen just once. Sequences were obtained from PBMCs or a T cell subset sorted from them (not recorded which). The source of these receptors is an adult woman who had mild COVID-19 (a few samples of this study predate the infection). Cell type and time point are not known.

The chain has TRBV5-1 and TRBJ2-5, with a possible D match to TRBD1 (6 bases). Germline lookup yields CDR1 SGHRS and CDR2 YFSETQ. The CDR3 is 16 amino acids. The ends were cut back, 0 bases at V and 1 base at J, with 13 bases in the middle. The CDR3 DNA sequence: TGCGCCAGCAGCTTGGCCGGGACACCAACCCAAGAGACCCAGTACTTC. This translates into CASSLAGTPTQETQYF.

The chain recombines TRBV5-1 with TRBJ1-2; tentative D call: TRBD1 (6 bases). Trimming stripped 4 bases from V and 3 bases from J, with 13 bases between. The CDR3 spans 14 residues. Germline CDR1 SGHRS, CDR2 YFSETQ. Here the CDR3 reads CASSPTAGDYGYTF. The CDR3 coding sequence is TGCGCCAGCAGCCCGACAGCAGGGGACTATGGCTACACCTTC. Together with reference TRBV5-1 and TRBJ1-2, the CDR3 gives the full variable domain: KAGVTQTPRYLIKTRGQQVTLSCSPISGHRSVSWYQQTPGQGLQFLFEYFSETQRNKGNFPGRFSGRQFSNSRSEMNVSTLELGDSALYLCASSPTAGDYGYTFGSGTRLTVV.

The chain recombines TRBV29-1 with TRBJ2-7; perhaps TRBD2 as D (5 bases). Germline lookup yields CDR1 SQVTM and CDR2 ANQGSEA. The CDR3 consists of 13 residues. Trimming removed 3 bases at V and 6 bases at J, with 15 bases between. The CDR3: CSVEVGIRGEQYF. In nucleotides, the CDR3 is TGCAGCGTTGAGGTGGGAATACGGGGCGAGCAGTACTTC.

There are a few counts of this clonotype. This chain connects TRBV11-3 to TRBJ1-1; D is ambiguous. Trimming pared 1 base from V and 5 bases from J, leaving 8 bases between. Germline CDR1 and CDR2: SGHNT and YENEEA. The length of the CDR3 is 13 residues. The chain's CDR3 is CASSLVTGTEAFF. The CDR3 nucleotides are TGTGCCAGCAGCTTAGTAACCGGAACTGAAGCTTTCTTT.

This chain links TRBV11-3 with TRBJ2-1, with D possibly matching TRBD1 (6 bases). CDR1 and CDR2 (germline): SGHNT, YENEEA. V was shortened by 0 bases and J by 7 bases, with 13 bases between the two germline ends. The CDR3 sequence is 15 residues long. For the CDR3, the DNA is TGTGCCAGCAGCTTAGAGGGGGCGGTCTGGAATGAGCAGTTCTTC. As protein: CASSLEGAVWNEQFF.

V gene TRBV20-1 combines with J gene TRBJ2-7, with no clear D. Germline assignment: CDR1 DFQATT and CDR2 SNEGSKA (reference sequence). There are 13 residues in the CDR3. V was clipped by 3 bases and J by 4 bases, with 13 bases between them. CDR3 region: CSARGLEAYEQYF. CDR3 coding DNA: TGCAGTGCTAGGGGGTTGGAAGCGTACGAGCAGTACTTC.

This sequence joins TRBV29-1 and TRBJ2-1, with 8 positions matching TRBD2. CDR3 length equals 18 residues. Germline assignment: CDR1 SQVTM and CDR2 ANQGSEA. V lost 6 bases, J lost 6 bases, and 22 bases stayed unmatched. The CDR3: CSVPSPTGGPLQGNEQFF. The CDR3 coding sequence is TGCAGCGTCCCTAGCCCCACGGGGGGGCCTCTTCAAGGCAATGAGCAGTTCTTC.